This T cell receptor (beta chain) was sequenced in a study of naive and memory T cell subsets. This CDR3 has 17 amino acids. V was shortened by 6 bases and J by 5 bases, with 23 bases between the two germline ends. An equimolar mix of two oligonucleotides served as the beta constant-region primer for TRBC1 and TRBC2. TCRdb re-analysed the UMI-ligation and nested PCR reads in MiXCR, keeping a single row per CDR3 protein. The data hold some 150,000 distinct CDR3 sequences, with about 17% observed a single time. This clonotype was detected many times. The antigen remains unidentified. Findings and caveats of the study: From naive to CM, EM and EMRA, diversity decreased and Gini increased.

V is TRBV12-3 or TRBV12-4 and J is TRBJ1-5; D gene unclear. The sample taken for sequencing was naive CD4+ T cells from blood. This receptor was taken from a human donor in good health. CDR3 bases: TGTGCCAGCAGCCCGCCGGGGTGGAAAGTGGTCGATCAGCCCCAGCATTTT. Encoded protein: CASSPPGWKVVDQPQHF.